What follows is one T cell receptor (beta chain) and its context. Per the germline V gene, CDR1 is SGHTA and CDR2 is FQGNSA. The CDR3 is 15 residues long. This specimen belongs to a study of monozygotic twins with inflammatory bowel disease. UMIs with a 6-nucleotide sample barcode were added by template switching. TCRdb reanalyzed the 5' RACE reads and collapses them to one entry per CDR3 protein, without DNA. The sample table sets out under 130,000 distinct CDR3 sequences. V is TRBV7-2 and J is TRBJ2-5; without DNA, the TCRdb call of TRBD1 cannot be checked. The clonotype originates from a human donor with ulcerative colitis or Crohn's disease, or a healthy co-twin of an affected twin (not recorded which). What was sequenced was blood. The CDR3 is CASSPSLIGAETQYF.